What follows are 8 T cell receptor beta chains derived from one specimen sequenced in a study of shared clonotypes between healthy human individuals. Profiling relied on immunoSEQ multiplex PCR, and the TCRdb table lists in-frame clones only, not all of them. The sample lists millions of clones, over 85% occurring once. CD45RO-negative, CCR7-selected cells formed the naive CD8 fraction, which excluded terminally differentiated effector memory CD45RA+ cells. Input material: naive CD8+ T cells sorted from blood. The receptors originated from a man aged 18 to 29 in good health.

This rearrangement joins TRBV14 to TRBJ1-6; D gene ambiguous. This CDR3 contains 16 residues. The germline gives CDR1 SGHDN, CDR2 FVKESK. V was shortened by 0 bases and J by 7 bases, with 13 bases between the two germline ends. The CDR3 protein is CASSQEVGLSNSPLHF. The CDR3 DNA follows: TGTGCCAGCAGCCAAGAGGTTGGACTTTCGAATTCACCCCTCCACTTT.

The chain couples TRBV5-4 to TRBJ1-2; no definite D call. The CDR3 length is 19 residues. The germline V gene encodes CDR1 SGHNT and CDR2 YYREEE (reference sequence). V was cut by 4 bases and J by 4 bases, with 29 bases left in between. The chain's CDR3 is CASSQDRTIPKGSGYGYTF. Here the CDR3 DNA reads TGTGCCAGCAGCCAAGATCGGACGATACCAAAGGGTTCGGGCTATGGCTACACCTTC.

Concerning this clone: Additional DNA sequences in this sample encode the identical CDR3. For the CDR3, the DNA is TGTGCCAGTAGTATTGCAGATACGCAGTATTTT. It yields the protein CASSIADTQYF. The rearrangement uses TRBV19 and TRBJ2-3; D uncertain. V was shortened by 3 bases and J by 4 bases, with 2 bases between the two germline ends. CDR3 length equals 11 residues. The germline CDR1 and CDR2 sequences are LNHDA and SQIVND (reference sequence).

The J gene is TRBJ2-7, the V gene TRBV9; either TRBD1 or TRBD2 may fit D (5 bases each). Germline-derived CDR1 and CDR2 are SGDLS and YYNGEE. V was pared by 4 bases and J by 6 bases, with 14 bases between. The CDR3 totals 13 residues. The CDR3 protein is CASSHAGAGEQYF. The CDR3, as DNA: TGTGCCAGCAGCCACGCCGGGGCCGGCGAGCAGTACTTC.

The CDR3 DNA sequence: TGTGCCAGCAGCTCGACAGCAACTAATGAAAAACTGTTTTTT. It encodes CASSSTATNEKLFF. The chain has TRBV28 and TRBJ1-4, with D perhaps matching TRBD1 (5 bases). V gave up 6 bases and J gave up 0 bases, with 8 bases separating them. This CDR3 spans 14 amino acids. CDR1 and CDR2 from the germline V gene are MDHEN and SYDVKM. Full variable domain (rest looked up from reference TRBV28 and TRBJ1-4): DVKVTQSSRYLVKRTGEKVFLECVQDMDHENMFWYRQDPGLGLRLIYFSYDVKMKEKGDIPEGYSVSREKKERFSLILESASTNQTSMYLCASSSTATNEKLFFGSGTQLSVL.

The DNA of the CDR3 is TGTGCCAGCAGCTTAGTGTCAGGGAGGGAGACCCAGTACTTC. It is translated as CASSLVSGRETQYF. The V gene is TRBV7-9, the J gene TRBJ2-5; a weak D match, TRBD2 (6 bases). Germline V lookup: CDR1 SEHNR, CDR2 FQNEAQ (reference sequence). With 1 base removed from V and 5 bases from J, the gap between germline ends came to 11 bases. This CDR3 comprises 14 residues.

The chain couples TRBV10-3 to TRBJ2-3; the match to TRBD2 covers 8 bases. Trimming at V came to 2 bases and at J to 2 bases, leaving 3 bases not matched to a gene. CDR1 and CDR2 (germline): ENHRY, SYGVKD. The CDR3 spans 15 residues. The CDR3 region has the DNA TGTGCCATCAGTGAGGGGACTAGTTCCACAGATACGCAGTATTTT. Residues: CAISEGTSSTDTQYF.

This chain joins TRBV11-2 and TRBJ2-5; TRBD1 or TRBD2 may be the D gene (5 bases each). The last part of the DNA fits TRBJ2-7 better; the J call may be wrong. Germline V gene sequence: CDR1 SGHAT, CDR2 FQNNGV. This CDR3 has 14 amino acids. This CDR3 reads CASSLWDGPYEQYF. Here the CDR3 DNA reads TGTGCCAGCAGCTTATGGGACGGACCCTACGAGCAGTACTTC.